The T cell receptor beta chain described here comes from a study of breast tumors, draining lymph nodes, adjacent tissues. General observations from the study: Luminal-like breast cancer showed significantly higher tumor–nontumor repertoire similarity than basal-like. Tumor TCR diversity was below lymph nodes but above nontumor tissue.

The table lists this clonotype with many counts. Its specificity is unknown. Trimming removed 0 bases at V and 8 bases at J, with 20 bases between. Germline-derived CDR1 and CDR2 are LGHNA and YSLEER. This CDR3 contains 17 residues. TCRdb re-called the multiplex PCR reads with MiXCR, one entry per CDR3 protein. The sample records 85,000 to 120,000 distinct CDR3 sequences, roughly 29% being singletons. Samples came from axillary lymph nodes draining the breast cancer. Sequencing used axillary lymph node tissue. The receptor was isolated from a female donor with breast cancer. Some clones in this sample may be carry-over from other donors' samples. V gene TRBV4-3 combines with J gene TRBJ2-1, with TRBD2 as a possible D gene (6 bases). CDR3 amino acids: CASSQDPRAGFRDEQFF. The CDR3 DNA reads as TGCGCCAGCAGCCAAGATCCCCGTGCGGGGTTCAGGGATGAGCAGTTCTTC.